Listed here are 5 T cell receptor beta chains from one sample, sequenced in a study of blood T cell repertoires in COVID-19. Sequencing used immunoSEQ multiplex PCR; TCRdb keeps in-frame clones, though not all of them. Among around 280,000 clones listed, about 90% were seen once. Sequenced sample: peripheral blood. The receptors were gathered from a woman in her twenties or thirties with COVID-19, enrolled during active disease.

CDR3 amino acids: CASRPAGTGANTEAFF. The CDR3 region has the DNA TGTGCCAGCAGACCCGCCGGGACAGGGGCTAACACTGAAGCTTTCTTT. The chain has TRBV27 and TRBJ1-1; 10 nucleotides align to TRBD1. The CDR3 spans 16 residues. Germline V gene data show CDR1 as MNHEY and CDR2 as SMNVEV (reference sequence). With 6 bases clipped from V and 2 bases from J, the junction kept 9 bases outside the gene matches.

The CDR3 nucleotides read TGTGCCAGCAGTGTCCGGGGGGGTAACACCGGGGAGCTGTTTTTT. Its translation is CASSVRGGNTGELFF. This chain uses TRBV28 with TRBJ2-2; 8 nucleotides line up with TRBD2. Germline trimming cut 5 bases from V and 2 bases from J; bases unmatched to any gene: 4. The length of the CDR3 is 15 residues. In germline, CDR1 is MDHEN, CDR2 SYDVKM.

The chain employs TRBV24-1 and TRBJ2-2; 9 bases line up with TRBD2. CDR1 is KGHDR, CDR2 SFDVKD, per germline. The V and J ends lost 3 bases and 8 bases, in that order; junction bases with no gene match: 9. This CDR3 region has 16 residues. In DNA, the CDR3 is TGTGCCACCAGTGATGAGACGGCGGGAGGGCGAGGGGAGCTGTTTTTT. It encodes CATSDETAGGRGELFF.

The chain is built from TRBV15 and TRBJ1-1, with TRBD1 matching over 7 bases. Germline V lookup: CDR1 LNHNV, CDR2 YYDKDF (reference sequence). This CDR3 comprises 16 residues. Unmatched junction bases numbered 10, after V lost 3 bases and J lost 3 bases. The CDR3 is CATSRGTVGPYTEAFF. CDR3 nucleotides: TGTGCCACCAGCAGGGGGACAGTTGGTCCGTACACTGAAGCTTTCTTT.

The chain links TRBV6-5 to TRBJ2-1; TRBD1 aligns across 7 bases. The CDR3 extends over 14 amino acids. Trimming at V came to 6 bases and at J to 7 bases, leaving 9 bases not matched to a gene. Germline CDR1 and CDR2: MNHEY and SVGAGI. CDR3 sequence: CASRRDSQENEQFF. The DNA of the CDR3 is TGTGCCAGCAGACGGGACAGCCAGGAAAATGAGCAGTTCTTC.